This T cell receptor (beta chain) originates from a study of CD8+CD57+ T cells in acquired aplastic anemia. Patients picked for sequencing had shown CD8+CD57+ cell expansion detected by flow cytometry. Germline V gives CDR1 ENHRY, CDR2 SYGVKD. The CDR3 is made up of 14 amino acids. V lost 3 bases, J lost 4 bases, and 12 bases lay in between. Profiles of TCR beta VDJ and CDR3 were generated from a genomic DNA template. From the reads, TCRdb called clonotypes with MiXCR, one entry per CDR3 protein. Among about 200,000 distinct CDR3 sequences, roughly 45% were seen once, and the ten largest hold just under 20%.

The sample comprised sorted CD4+, CD8+, or CD8+CD57+ T cells (not recorded which) from PBMCs. This TCR came from a human donor with aplastic anemia. This chain joins TRBV10-3 and TRBJ1-2; possible D gene TRBD1, 6 bases. The CDR3 loop reads CAISEDRSSYGYTF. The CDR3 DNA follows: TGTGCCATCAGTGAAGACAGGAGTTCCTATGGCTACACCTTC.